These T cell receptor beta chains were read from a single sample in a study of blood T cell repertoires in COVID-19. This table comes from immunoSEQ multiplex PCR, and its TCRdb copy is limited to in-frame clones, with some not included. There are roughly 290,000 clones in the sample; around 82% occur only once, and 0.87% lies in the top ten. Sample: peripheral blood. Receptor source: a human donor with COVID-19, enrolled during active disease. The donor label of this sample is uncertain. CDR3s include the opening cysteine and the closing phenylalanine or tryptophan. A D gene is named only where the DNA matches it firmly. Only part of the rows carry a size: once, few, many, or a class if the clone is expanded.

TRBD1,-,TRBV19,TRBJ2-1,CASRGTGDNEQFF,TGTGCCAGTAGGGGGACAGGGGACAATGAGCAGTTCTTC
TRBD2,-,TRBV29-1,TRBJ2-1,CSVRGGSYNEQFF,TGCAGCGTTCGGGGGGGGTCGTACAATGAGCAGTTCTTC
-,-,TRBV5-5,TRBJ2-3,CASSLDWARSTDTQYF,TGTGCCAGCAGCTTGGATTGGGCCAGAAGCACAGATACGCAGTATTTT
-,few,TRBV7-2,TRBJ2-3,CASSLARGTDTQYF,TGTGCCAGCAGCTTAGCGAGGGGCACAGATACGCAGTATTTT
TRBD1,-,TRBV6-1,TRBJ1-4,CASSEGYDRGLGKLFF,TGTGCCAGCAGTGAAGGTTATGACAGGGGATTGGGAAAACTGTTTTTT
-,-,TRBV5-1,TRBJ2-7,CASSLSAGLNEQYF,TGCGCCAGCAGCTTGTCCGCAGGTTTGAACGAGCAGTACTTC
TRBD2,-,TRBV5-4,TRBJ2-3,CASSPGLAGGVDTQYF,TGTGCCAGCAGCCCTGGACTAGCGGGAGGGGTGGATACGCAGTATTTT
TRBD1,-,TRBV10-3,TRBJ1-6,CAISESSRGDSPLHF,TGTGCCATCAGTGAGTCGTCCAGGGGGGATTCACCCCTCCACTTT
-,-,TRBV29-1,TRBJ1-4,CSVEDGPNEKLFF,TGCAGCGTTGAAGACGGTCCTAATGAAAAACTGTTTTTT
TRBD1,-,TRBV5-1,TRBJ2-2,CASSLGQGRIGELFF,TGCGCCAGCAGCTTAGGACAGGGGAGGATCGGGGAGCTGTTTTTT
TRBD1,-,TRBV7-8,TRBJ1-1,CASSVGPGTGNTEAFF,TGTGCCAGCAGCGTAGGTCCCGGGACAGGGAACACTGAAGCTTTCTTT
TRBD2,-,TRBV7-2,TRBJ2-5,CASSLSSGSTWARAETQYF,TGTGCCAGCAGCTTGTCTAGCGGGAGTACTTGGGCCCGAGCGGAGACCCAGTACTTC
-,-,TRBV19,TRBJ1-1,CASATAVRSEAFF,TGTGCCAGTGCTACCGCCGTTCGTTCTGAAGCTTTCTTT
-,-,TRBV5-4,TRBJ1-5,CASSDPDRNQPQHF,TGTGCCAGCAGTGATCCTGACAGGAATCAGCCCCAGCATTTT
TRBD1,once,TRBV10-3,TRBJ1-5,CAISESGTGGMGDQPQHF,TGTGCCATCAGTGAGTCCGGGACAGGGGGCATGGGCGATCAGCCCCAGCATTTT
TRBD1,-,TRBV5-5,TRBJ2-7,CASSLAGTGIYEQYF,TGTGCCAGCAGCTTGGCCGGGACAGGGATCTACGAGCAGTACTTC
TRBD1,-,TRBV27,TRBJ2-7,CASSSSRTGGSYEQYF,TGTGCCAGCAGTTCCTCGCGGACAGGGGGCTCCTACGAGCAGTACTTC
TRBD2,-,TRBV5-1,TRBJ2-1,CASSLEASGSFEQFF,TGCGCCAGCAGCTTGGAGGCTAGCGGGAGCTTTGAGCAGTTCTTC
TRBD1,-,TRBV10-1,TRBJ1-1,CASKDGTDTEAFF,TGCGCCAGCAAGGATGGGACAGACACTGAAGCTTTCTTT
TRBD1,once,TRBV28,TRBJ2-2,CATRAGQGAGGELFF,TGTGCCACCAGGGCGGGGCAGGGGGCTGGCGGGGAGCTGTTTTTT
TRBD2,-,TRBV28,TRBJ2-3,CASSLTPGAGGTDTQYF,TGTGCCAGCAGTTTAACGCCGGGAGCGGGAGGCACAGATACGCAGTATTTT
TRBD1,-,TRBV5-4,TRBJ2-7,CASSPRTGGSEQYF,TGTGCCAGCAGCCCAAGGACAGGTGGGTCCGAGCAGTACTTC
-,-,TRBV2,TRBJ2-7,CASSVQGYEQYF,TGTGCCAGCAGTGTCCAGGGCTACGAGCAGTACTTC
-,once,TRBV27,TRBJ1-3,CASSLSLAGPGNTIYF,TGTGCCAGCAGTTTATCGCTTGCGGGGCCTGGAAACACCATATATTTT